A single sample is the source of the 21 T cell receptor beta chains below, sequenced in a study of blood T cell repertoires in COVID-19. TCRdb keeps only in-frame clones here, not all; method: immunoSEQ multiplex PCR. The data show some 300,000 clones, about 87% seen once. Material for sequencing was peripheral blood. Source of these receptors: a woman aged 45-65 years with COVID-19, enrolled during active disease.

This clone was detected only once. The CDR3, as DNA: TGTGCCAGCAGTTTAATGATCACTAACACTGAAGCTTTCTTT. Translated: CASSLMITNTEAFF. The genes are TRBV27 and TRBJ1-1; D uncertain. This CDR3 comprises 14 residues. Trimming removed 2 bases at V and 2 bases at J, with 9 bases between. Germline CDR1 MNHEY, CDR2 SMNVEV (reference sequence).

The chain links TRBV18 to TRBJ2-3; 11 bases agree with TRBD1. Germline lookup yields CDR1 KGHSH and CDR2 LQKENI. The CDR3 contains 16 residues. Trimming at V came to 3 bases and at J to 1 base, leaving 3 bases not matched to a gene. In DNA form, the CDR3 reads TGTGCCAGCTCACCCCGGACAGGGGGCCGCACAGATACGCAGTATTTT. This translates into CASSPRTGGRTDTQYF.

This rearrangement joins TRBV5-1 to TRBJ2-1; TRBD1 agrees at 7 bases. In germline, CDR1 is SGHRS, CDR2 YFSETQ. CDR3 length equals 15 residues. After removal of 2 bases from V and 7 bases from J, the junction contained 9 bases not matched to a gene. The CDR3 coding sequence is TGCGCCAGCAGCTTTACGGGAACACAGGGGAATGAGCAGTTCTTC. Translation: CASSFTGTQGNEQFF.

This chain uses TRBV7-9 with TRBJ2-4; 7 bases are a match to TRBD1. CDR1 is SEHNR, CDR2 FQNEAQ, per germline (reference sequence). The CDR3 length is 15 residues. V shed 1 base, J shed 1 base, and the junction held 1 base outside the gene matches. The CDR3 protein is CASSLVTGAKNIQYF. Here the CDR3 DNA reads TGTGCCAGCAGCTTAGTGACAGGGGCCAAAAACATTCAGTACTTC.

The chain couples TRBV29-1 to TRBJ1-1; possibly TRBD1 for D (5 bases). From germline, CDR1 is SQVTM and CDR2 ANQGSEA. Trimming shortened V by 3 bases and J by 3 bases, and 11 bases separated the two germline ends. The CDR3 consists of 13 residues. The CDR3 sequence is CSVDQGIYTEAFF. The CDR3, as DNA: TGCAGCGTTGATCAGGGTATTTACACTGAAGCTTTCTTT.

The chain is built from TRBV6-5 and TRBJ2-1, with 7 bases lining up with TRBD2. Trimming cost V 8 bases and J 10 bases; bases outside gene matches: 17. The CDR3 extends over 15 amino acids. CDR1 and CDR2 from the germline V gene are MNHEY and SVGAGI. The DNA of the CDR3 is TGTGCCAGCCAACCCTCTAGCGGATGGGCCCAGGAGCAGTTCTTC. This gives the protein CASQPSSGWAQEQFF.

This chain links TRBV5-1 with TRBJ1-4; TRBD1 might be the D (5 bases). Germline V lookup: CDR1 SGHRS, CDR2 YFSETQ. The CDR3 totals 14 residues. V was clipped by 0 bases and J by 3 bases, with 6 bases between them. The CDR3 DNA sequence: TGCGCCAGCAGCTTGGGGGGCCCTAATGAAAAACTGTTTTTT. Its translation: CASSLGGPNEKLFF.

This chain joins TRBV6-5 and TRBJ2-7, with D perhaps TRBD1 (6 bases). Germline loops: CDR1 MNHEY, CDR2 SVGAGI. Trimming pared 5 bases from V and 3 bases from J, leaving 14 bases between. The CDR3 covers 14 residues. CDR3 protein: CASSIVEGDYEQYF. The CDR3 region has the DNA TGTGCCAGCAGTATTGTCGAGGGGGACTACGAGCAGTACTTC.

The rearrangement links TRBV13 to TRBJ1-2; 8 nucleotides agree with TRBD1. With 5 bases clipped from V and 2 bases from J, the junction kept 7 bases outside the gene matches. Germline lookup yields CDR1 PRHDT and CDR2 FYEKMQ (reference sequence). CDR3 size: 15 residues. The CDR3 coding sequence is TGTGCCAGCAGCCCCCCAGGGACAGGAAACTATGGCTACACCTTC. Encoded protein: CASSPPGTGNYGYTF.

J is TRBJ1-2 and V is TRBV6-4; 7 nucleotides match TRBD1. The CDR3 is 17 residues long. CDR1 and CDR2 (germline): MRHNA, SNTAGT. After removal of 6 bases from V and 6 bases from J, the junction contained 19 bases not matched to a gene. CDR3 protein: CASSSRGGLGGVDGYTF. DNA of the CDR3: TGTGCCAGCAGCTCCCGAGGGGGCCTAGGAGGCGTTGATGGCTACACCTTC.

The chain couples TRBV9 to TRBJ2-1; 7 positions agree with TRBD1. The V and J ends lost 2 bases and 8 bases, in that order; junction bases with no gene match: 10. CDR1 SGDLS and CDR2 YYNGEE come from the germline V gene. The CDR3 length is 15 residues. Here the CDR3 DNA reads TGTGCCAGCAGCGTTACCGGGACAGCCAGCGATGAGCAGTTCTTC. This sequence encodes CASSVTGTASDEQFF.

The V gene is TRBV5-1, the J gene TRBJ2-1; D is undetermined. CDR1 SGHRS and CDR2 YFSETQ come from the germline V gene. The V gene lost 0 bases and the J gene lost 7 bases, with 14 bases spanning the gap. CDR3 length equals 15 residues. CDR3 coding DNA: TGCGCCAGCAGCTTGGGCCTAGTCGGCCTTAATGAGCAGTTCTTC. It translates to CASSLGLVGLNEQFF.

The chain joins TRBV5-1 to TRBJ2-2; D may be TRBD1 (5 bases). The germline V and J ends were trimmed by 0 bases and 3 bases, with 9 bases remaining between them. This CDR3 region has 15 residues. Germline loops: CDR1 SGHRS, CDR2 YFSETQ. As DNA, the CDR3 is TGCGCCAGCAGCTTGGTCAGGGCAGACACCGGGGAGCTGTTTTTT. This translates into CASSLVRADTGELFF.

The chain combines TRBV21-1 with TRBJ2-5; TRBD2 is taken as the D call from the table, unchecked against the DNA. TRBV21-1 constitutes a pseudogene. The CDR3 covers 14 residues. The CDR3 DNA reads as TGTGCCAGCAGCAAAAGGGCGAGCGGGGAGACCCAGTACTTC. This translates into CASSKRASGETQYF.

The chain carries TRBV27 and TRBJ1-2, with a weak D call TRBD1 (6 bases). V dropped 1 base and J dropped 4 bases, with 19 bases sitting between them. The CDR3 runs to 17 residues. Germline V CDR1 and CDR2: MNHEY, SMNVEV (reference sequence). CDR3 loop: CASSLYSLTDSRYGYTF. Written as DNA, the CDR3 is TGTGCCAGCAGTTTATACAGCCTTACGGACAGCCGCTATGGCTACACCTTC.

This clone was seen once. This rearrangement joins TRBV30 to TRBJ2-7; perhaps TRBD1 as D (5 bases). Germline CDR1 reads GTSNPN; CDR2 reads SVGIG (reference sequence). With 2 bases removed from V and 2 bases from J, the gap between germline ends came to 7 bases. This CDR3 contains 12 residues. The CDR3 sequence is CAWSWTTYEQYF. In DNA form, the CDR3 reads TGTGCCTGGAGTTGGACAACCTACGAGCAGTACTTC. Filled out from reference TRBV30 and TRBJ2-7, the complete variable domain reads SQTIHQWPATLVQPVGSPLSLECTVEGTSNPNLYWYRQAAGRGLQLLFYSVGIGQISSEVPQNLSASRPQDRQFILSSKKLLLSDSGFYLCAWSWTTYEQYFGPGTRLTVT.

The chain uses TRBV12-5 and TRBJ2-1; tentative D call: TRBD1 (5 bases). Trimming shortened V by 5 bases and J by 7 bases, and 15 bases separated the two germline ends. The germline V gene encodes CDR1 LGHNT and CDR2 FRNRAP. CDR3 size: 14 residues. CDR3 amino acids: CASGTRVVGNEQFF. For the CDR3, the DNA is TGTGCTAGTGGTACCAGGGTTGTGGGGAATGAGCAGTTCTTC.

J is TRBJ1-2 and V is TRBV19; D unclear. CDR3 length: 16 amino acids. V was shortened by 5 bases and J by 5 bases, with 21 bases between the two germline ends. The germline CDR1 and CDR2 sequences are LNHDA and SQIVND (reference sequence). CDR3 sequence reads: CASSVTAGGLAYGYTF. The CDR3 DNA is TGTGCCAGTAGTGTTACCGCCGGAGGCCTAGCTTATGGCTACACCTTC.

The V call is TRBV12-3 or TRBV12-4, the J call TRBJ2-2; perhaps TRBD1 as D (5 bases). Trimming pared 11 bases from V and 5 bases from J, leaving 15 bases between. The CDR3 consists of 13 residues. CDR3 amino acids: CAGLRGRTGELFF. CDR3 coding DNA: TGTGCCGGTCTAAGGGGCCGGACCGGGGAGCTGTTTTTT.

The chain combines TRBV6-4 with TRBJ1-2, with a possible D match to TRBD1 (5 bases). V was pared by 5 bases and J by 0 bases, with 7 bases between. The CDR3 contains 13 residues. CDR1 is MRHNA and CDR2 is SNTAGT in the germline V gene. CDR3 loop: CASSLGANYGYTF. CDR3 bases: TGTGCCAGCAGTCTAGGGGCTAACTATGGCTACACCTTC.

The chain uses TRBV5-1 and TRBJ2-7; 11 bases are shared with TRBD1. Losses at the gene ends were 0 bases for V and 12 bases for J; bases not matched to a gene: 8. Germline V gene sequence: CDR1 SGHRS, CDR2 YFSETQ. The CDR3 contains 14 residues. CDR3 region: CASSLESGQGGGYF. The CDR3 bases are TGCGCCAGCAGCTTGGAGTCGGGACAGGGGGGTGGGTACTTC.